This T cell receptor (beta chain) comes out of a study of blood T cell repertoires in COVID-19. Assay: immunoSEQ multiplex PCR; the TCRdb copy retains only in-frame clones and omits some. The sample lists roughly 140,000 clones, roughly 90% occurring once. V was clipped by 6 bases and J by 5 bases; unmatched bases: 10. The CDR3 covers 15 residues. CDR1 GTSNPN and CDR2 SVGIG come from the germline V gene (reference sequence). The sample comprised PBMCs or T cells enriched from blood (not recorded which). V and J are TRBV30 and TRBJ1-1; 12 bases fit TRBD1. The sequence came from a woman between 25 and 40 years old with acute COVID-19. The CDR3 reads CACRTRDRGRTEAFF. CDR3 DNA: TGTGCCTGCAGAACGAGGGACAGGGGGCGAACTGAAGCTTTCTTT.